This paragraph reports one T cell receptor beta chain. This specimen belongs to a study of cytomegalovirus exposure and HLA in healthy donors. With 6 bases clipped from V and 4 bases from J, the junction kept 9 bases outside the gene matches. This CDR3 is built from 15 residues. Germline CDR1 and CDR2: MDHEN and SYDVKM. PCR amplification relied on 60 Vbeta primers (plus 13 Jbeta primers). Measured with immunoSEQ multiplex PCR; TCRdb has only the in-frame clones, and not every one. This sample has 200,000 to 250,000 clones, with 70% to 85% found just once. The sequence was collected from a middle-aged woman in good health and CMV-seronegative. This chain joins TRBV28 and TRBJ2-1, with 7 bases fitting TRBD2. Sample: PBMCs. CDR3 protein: CASSGGGSQYNEQFF. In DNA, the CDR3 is TGTGCCAGCAGCGGCGGGGGAAGCCAGTACAATGAGCAGTTCTTC.